This T cell receptor beta chain was recovered during a study of T-cell reconstitution after alpha-beta-depleted transplantation in children. The V end lost 0 bases, the J end lost 7 bases, and 10 bases lay between the germline ends. CDR3 size: 13 residues. The germline V gene encodes CDR1 SGDLS and CDR2 YYNGEE. TCRbeta library construction was performed incorporating unique molecular identifiers. One entry per CDR3 protein results from TCRdb running MiXCR on the PCR reads. The sample records around 530,000 distinct CDR3 sequences, approximately 32% being singletons. This chain connects TRBV9 to TRBJ2-5; D not resolved. The sample consisted of PBMCs from the stem cell graft donor, taken from the stem cell graft. This receptor was obtained from a human donor who donated a stem cell graft to a child with aplastic anemia. CDR3 in DNA: TGTGCCAGCAGCGTAGACACAGCTGGGACCCAGTACTTC. It is translated as CASSVDTAGTQYF.